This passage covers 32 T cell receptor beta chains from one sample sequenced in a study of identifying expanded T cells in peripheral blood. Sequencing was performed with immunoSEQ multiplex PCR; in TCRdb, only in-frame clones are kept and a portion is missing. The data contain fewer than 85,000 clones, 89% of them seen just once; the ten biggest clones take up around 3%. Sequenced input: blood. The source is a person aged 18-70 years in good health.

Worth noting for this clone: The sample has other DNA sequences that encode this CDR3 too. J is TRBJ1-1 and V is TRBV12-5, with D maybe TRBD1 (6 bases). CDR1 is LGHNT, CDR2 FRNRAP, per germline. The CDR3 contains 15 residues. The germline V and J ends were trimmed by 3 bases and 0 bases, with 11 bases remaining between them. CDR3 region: CASGLTGYLNTEAFF. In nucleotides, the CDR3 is TGTGCTAGTGGTTTAACAGGGTACCTGAACACTGAAGCTTTCTTT.

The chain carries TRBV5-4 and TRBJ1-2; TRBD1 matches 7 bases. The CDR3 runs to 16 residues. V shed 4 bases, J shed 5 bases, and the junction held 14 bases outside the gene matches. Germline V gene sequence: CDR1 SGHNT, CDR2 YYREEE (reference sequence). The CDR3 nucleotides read TGTGCCAGCAGCCAAGATTCGACGGGACAGCCTTATGGCTACACCTTC. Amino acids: CASSQDSTGQPYGYTF.

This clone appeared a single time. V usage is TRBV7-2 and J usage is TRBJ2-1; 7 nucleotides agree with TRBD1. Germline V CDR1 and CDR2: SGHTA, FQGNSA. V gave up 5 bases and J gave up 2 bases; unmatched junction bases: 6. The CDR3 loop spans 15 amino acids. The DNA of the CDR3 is TGTGCCAGCAGCCTTGACAGGGTGGCCTACAATGAGCAGTTCTTC. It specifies CASSLDRVAYNEQFF. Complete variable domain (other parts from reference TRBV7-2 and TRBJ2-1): GAGVSQSPSNKVTEKGKDVELRCDPISGHTALYWYRQSLGQGLEFLIYFQGNSAPDKSGLPSDRFSAERTGGSVSTLTIQRTQQEDSAVYLCASSLDRVAYNEQFFGPGTRLTVL.

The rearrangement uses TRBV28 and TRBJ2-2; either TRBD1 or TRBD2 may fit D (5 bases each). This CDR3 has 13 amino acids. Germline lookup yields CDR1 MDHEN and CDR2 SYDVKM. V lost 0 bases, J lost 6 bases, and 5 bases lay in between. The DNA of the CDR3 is TGTGCCAGCAGTTTATGGGGGGCCGGGGAGCTGTTTTTT. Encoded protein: CASSLWGAGELFF.

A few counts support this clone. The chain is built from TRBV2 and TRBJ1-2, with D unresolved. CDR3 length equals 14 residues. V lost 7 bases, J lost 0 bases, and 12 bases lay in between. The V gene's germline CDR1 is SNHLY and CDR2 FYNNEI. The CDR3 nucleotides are TGTGCCAGCACCTGGACGGAGGCTAACTATGGCTACACCTTC. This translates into CASTWTEANYGYTF.

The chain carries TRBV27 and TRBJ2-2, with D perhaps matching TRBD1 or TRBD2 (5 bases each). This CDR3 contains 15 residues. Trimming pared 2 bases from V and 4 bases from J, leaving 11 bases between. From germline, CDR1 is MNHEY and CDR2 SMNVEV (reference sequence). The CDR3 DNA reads TGTGCCAGCAGTTTACGCAGGGCGGGCACCGGGGAGCTGTTTTTT. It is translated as CASSLRRAGTGELFF.

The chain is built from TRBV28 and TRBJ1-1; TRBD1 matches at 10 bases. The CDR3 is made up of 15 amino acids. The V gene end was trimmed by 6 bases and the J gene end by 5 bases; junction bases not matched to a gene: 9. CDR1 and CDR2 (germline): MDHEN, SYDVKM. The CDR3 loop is CASRPTGGARTEAFF. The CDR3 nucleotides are TGTGCCAGCAGACCGACAGGGGGCGCGAGAACTGAAGCTTTCTTT.

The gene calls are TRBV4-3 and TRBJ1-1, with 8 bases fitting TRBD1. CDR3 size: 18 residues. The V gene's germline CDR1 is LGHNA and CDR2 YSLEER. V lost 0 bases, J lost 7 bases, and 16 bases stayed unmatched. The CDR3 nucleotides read TGCGCCAGCAGCCAAGATCTGTGGGTATTGCAGGGGGCCCATGAAGCTTTCTTT. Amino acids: CASSQDLWVLQGAHEAFF.

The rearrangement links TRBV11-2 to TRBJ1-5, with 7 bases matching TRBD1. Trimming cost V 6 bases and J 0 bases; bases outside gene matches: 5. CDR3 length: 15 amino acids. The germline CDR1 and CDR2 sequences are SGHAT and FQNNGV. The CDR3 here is CASSRTGDSNQPQHF. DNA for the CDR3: TGTGCCAGCAGTCGTACAGGGGATAGCAATCAGCCCCAGCATTTT.

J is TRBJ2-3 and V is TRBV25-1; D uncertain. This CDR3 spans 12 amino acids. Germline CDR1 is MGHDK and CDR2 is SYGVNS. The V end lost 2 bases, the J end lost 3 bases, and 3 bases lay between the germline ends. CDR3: CASSEETDTQYF. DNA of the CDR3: TGTGCCAGCAGTGAAGAAACAGATACGCAGTATTTT.

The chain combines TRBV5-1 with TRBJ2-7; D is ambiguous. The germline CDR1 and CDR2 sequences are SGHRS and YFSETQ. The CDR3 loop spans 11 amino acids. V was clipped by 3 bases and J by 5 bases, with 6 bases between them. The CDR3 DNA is TGCGCCAGCAGCTCGGCCGACGAGCAGTACTTC. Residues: CASSSADEQYF.

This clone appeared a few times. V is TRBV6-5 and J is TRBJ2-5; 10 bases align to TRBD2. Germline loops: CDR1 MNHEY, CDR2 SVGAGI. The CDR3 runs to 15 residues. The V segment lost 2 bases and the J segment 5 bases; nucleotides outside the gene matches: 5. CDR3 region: CASSYSGGARETQYF. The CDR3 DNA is TGTGCCAGCAGTTACAGCGGGGGGGCCCGGGAGACCCAGTACTTC.

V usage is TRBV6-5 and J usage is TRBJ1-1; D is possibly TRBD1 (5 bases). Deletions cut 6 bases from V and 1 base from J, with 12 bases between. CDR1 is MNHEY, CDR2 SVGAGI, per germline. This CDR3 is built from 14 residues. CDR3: CASRSDGGNTEAFF. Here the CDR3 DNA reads TGTGCCAGCAGGTCCGACGGGGGGAACACTGAAGCTTTCTTT.

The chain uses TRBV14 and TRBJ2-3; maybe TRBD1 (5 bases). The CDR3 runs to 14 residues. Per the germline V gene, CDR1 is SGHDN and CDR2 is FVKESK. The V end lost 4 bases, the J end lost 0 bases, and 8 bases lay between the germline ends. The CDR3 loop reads CASSLTASTDTQYF. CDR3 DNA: TGTGCCAGCAGCCTGACAGCAAGCACAGATACGCAGTATTTT.

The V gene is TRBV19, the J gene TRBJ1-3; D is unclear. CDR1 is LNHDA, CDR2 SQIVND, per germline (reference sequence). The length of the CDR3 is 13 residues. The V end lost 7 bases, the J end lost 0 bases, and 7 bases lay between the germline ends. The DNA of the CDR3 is TGTGCCAGTACTGGAAGCTCTGGAAACACCATATATTTT. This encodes CASTGSSGNTIYF.

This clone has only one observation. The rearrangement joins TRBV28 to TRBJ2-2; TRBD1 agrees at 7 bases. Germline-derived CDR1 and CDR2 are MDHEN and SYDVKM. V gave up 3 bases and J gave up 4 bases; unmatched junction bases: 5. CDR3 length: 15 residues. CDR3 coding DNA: TGTGCCAGCAGTTTGATAGGGGGCTTCACCGGGGAGCTGTTTTTT. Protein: CASSLIGGFTGELFF.

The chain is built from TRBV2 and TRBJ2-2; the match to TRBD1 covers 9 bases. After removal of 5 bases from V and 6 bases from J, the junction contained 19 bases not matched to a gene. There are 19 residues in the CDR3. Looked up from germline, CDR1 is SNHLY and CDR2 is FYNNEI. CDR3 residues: CASSPDRPNRGRSAGELFF. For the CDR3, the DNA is TGTGCCAGCAGTCCCGATCGCCCAAACAGGGGGCGAAGCGCCGGGGAGCTGTTTTTT.

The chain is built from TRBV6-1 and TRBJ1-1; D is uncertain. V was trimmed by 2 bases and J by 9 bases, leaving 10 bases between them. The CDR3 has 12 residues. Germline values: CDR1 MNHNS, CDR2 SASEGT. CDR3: CASSEILGQAFF. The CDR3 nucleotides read TGTGCCAGCAGTGAAATTCTAGGGCAAGCTTTCTTT.

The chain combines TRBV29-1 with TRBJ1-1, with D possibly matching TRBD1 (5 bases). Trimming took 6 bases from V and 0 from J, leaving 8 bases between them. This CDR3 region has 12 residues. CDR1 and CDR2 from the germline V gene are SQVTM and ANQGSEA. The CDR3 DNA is TGCAGCGTCGGAGGGGTGAACACTGAAGCTTTCTTT. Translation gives CSVGGVNTEAFF.

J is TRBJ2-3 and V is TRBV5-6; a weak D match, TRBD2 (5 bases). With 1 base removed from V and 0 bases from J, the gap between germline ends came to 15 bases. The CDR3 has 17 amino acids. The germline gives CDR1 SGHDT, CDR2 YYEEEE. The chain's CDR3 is CASSLYQTLASTDTQYF. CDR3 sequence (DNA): TGTGCCAGCAGCTTGTACCAGACTCTAGCTAGCACAGATACGCAGTATTTT.

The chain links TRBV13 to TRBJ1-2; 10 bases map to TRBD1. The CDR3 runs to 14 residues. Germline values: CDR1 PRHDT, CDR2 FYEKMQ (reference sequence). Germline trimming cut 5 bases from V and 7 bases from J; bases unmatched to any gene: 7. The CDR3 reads CASSQDRGAGGYTF. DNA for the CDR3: TGTGCCAGCAGCCAGGACAGGGGGGCGGGTGGCTACACCTTC.

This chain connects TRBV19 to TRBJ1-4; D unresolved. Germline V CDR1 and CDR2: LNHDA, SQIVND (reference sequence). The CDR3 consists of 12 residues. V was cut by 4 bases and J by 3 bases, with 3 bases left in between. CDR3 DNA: TGTGCCAGTAGTACACCTAATGAAAAACTGTTTTTT. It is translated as CASSTPNEKLFF.

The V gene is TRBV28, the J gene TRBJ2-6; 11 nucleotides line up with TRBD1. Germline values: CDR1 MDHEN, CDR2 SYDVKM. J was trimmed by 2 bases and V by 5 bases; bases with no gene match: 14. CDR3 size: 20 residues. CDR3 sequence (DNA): TGTGCCAGCAGTGAGGACAGGGGGCGAATAGGAGGGACTGGGGCCAACGTCCTGACTTTC. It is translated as CASSEDRGRIGGTGANVLTF.

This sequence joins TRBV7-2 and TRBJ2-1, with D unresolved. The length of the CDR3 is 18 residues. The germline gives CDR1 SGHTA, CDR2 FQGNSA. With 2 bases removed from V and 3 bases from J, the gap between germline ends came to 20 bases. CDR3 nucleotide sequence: TGTGCCAGCAGCTTAATACTTCTACTGGGCTACAACTACAATGAGCAGTTCTTC. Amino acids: CASSLILLLGYNYNEQFF.

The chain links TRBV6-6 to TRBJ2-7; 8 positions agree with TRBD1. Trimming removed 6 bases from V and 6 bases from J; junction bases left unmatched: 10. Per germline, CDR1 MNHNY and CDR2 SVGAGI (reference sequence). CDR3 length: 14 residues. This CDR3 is CASRTPGQGGEQYF. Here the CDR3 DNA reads TGTGCCAGCAGAACCCCCGGACAGGGCGGCGAGCAGTACTTC.

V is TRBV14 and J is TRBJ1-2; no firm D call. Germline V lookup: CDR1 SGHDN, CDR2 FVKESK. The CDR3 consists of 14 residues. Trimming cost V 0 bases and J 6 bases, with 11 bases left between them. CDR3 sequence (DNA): TGTGCCAGCAGCCAAGATCGGTCAGCAGATGGCTACACCTTC. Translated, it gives CASSQDRSADGYTF.

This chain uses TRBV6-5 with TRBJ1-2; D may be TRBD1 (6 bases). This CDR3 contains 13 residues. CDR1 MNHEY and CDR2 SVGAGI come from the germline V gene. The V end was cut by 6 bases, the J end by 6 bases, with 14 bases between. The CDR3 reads CASRPQGLNGYTF. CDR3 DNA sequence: TGTGCCAGCAGACCACAGGGTCTTAATGGCTACACCTTC.

The DNA of the CDR3 is TGCGCCAGCAGCTACGGACTACCTTACACAGATACGCAGTATTTT. Its protein product is CASSYGLPYTDTQYF. The V and J genes are TRBV5-1 and TRBJ2-3; tentative D call: TRBD2 (6 bases). Between the trimmed V and J ends, which lost 3 bases and 2 bases, there was a span of 13 bases. Germline V gene data show CDR1 as SGHRS and CDR2 as YFSETQ. The CDR3 length is 15 residues.

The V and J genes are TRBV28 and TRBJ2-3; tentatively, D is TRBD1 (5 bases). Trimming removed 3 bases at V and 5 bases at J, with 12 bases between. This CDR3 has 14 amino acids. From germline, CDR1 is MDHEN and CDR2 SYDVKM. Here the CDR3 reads CASSFLQGEDTQYF. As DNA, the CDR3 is TGTGCCAGCAGTTTTCTGCAGGGTGAAGATACGCAGTATTTT.

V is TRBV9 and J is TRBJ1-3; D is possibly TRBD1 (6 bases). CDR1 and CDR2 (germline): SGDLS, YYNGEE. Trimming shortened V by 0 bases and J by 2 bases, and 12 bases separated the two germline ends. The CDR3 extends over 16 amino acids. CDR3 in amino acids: CASSVAGQSPGNTIYF. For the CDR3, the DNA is TGTGCCAGCAGCGTAGCCGGACAGTCTCCTGGAAACACCATATATTTT.

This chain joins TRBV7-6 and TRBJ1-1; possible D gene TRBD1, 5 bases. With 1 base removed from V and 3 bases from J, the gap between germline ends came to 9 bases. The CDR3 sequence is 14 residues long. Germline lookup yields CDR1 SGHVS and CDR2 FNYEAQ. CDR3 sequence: CASSLDRGDTEAFF. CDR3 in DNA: TGTGCCAGCAGCTTAGATAGGGGTGACACTGAAGCTTTCTTT.

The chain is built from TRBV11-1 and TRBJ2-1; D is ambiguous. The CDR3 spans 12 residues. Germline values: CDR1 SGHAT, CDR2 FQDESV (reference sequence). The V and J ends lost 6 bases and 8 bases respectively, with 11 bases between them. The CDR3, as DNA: TGTGCCAGCAGACGTGGGTCCTATGAGCAGTTCTTC. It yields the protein CASRRGSYEQFF.